Below, 14 T cell receptor beta chains from the same sample are listed, as sequenced in a study of T cell responses to AZD1222 COVID-19 vaccine. TCRdb's table, derived via immunoSEQ multiplex PCR, lists solely in-frame clones and lacks some. The sample has about 150,000 clones; roughly 90% are singletons. The sequencing used peripheral blood, collected 28 days after the second AZD1222 dose. The receptors were gathered from an adult who received the AZD1222 COVID-19 vaccine.

This sequence joins TRBV11-2 and TRBJ2-1; D unclear. CDR1 and CDR2 from the germline V gene are SGHAT and FQNNGV. The CDR3 is made up of 14 amino acids. V was cut by 5 bases and J by 4 bases, with 12 bases left in between. CDR3 in DNA: TGTGCCAGCAGCGTGAAGACTGGTTACAATGAGCAGTTCTTC. Protein sequence: CASSVKTGYNEQFF.

The chain is built from TRBV7-3 and TRBJ2-2; no clear D. Germline assignment: CDR1 SGHTA and CDR2 FQGTGA. Trimming took off 0 bases at V and 2 bases at J, with 10 bases between the two ends. The CDR3 has 16 amino acids. The CDR3 sequence is CASSLTSGTNTGELFF. The DNA of the CDR3 is TGTGCCAGCAGCTTAACCTCCGGAACAAACACCGGGGAGCTGTTTTTT.

The chain is built from TRBV5-1 and TRBJ2-1; a weak D match, TRBD1 (5 bases). V lost 1 base and J 2 bases, leaving 13 bases between the germline ends. Germline V gene data show CDR1 as SGHRS and CDR2 as YFSETQ. The CDR3 runs 16 residues. CDR3 nucleotide sequence: TGCGCCAGCAGCTTGACCACAGGATCTACCTACAATGAGCAGTTCTTC. It yields the protein CASSLTTGSTYNEQFF.

The chain combines TRBV2 with TRBJ2-1, with 13 bases lining up with TRBD2. This CDR3 has 15 amino acids. V shed 6 bases, J shed 9 bases, and the junction held 8 bases outside the gene matches. CDR1 is SNHLY, CDR2 FYNNEI, per germline. The CDR3 nucleotides are TGTGCCAGCAGGGCGGGACTAGCGGGAACCGGTGAGCAGTTCTTC. As protein: CASRAGLAGTGEQFF.

This sequence joins TRBV4-2 and TRBJ2-1; 12 nucleotides agree with TRBD2. Germline loops: CDR1 LGHNA, CDR2 YNFKEQ. CDR3 length: 15 amino acids. The V segment lost 0 bases and the J segment 10 bases; nucleotides outside the gene matches: 4. Written as DNA, the CDR3 is TGTGCCAGCAGCCAAGAGCTAGCGGGGGGGGACGAGCAGTTCTTC. Protein: CASSQELAGGDEQFF.

The V gene is TRBV7-9, the J gene TRBJ2-2; a weak D match, TRBD2 (7 bases). This CDR3 spans 15 amino acids. Germline values: CDR1 SEHNR, CDR2 FQNEAQ (reference sequence). Trimming pared 8 bases from V and 0 bases from J, leaving 13 bases between. Here the CDR3 DNA reads TGTGCCAGCCCGCGGGGGCCTACGAACACCGGGGAGCTGTTTTTT. Translated, it gives CASPRGPTNTGELFF.

The V gene is TRBV2, the J gene TRBJ1-1, with no clear D. The ends were cut back, 6 bases at V and 0 bases at J, with 8 bases in the middle. This CDR3 contains 13 residues. From germline, CDR1 is SNHLY and CDR2 FYNNEI. CDR3 in amino acids: CASSGEMNTEAFF. The CDR3 coding sequence is TGTGCCAGCAGCGGAGAGATGAACACTGAAGCTTTCTTT.

The chain joins TRBV27 to TRBJ1-1; TRBD1 is a possible D gene (6 bases). Trimming removed 10 bases at V and 4 bases at J, with 16 bases between. Germline assignment: CDR1 MNHEY and CDR2 SMNVEV (reference sequence). The length of the CDR3 is 13 residues. Here the CDR3 reads CATFGGAGTEAFF. The CDR3 DNA is TGTGCCACCTTTGGGGGGGCGGGCACTGAAGCTTTCTTT.

V and J are TRBV6-5 and TRBJ1-1, with TRBD1 as a possible D gene (6 bases). V lost 3 bases and J lost 0, with 11 bases in between. This CDR3 has 15 residues. Per the germline V gene, CDR1 is MNHEY and CDR2 is SVGAGI. CDR3 residues: CASSYQTGLNTEAFF. The CDR3 coding sequence is TGTGCCAGCAGTTATCAGACAGGACTGAACACTGAAGCTTTCTTT.

The CDR3 DNA reads TGTGCCAGCAGCATTCGGGGTTCCGGTCGTTATGGCTACACCTTC. It is translated as CASSIRGSGRYGYTF. The V gene is TRBV11-3, the J gene TRBJ1-2, with D unclear. The CDR3 has 15 amino acids. Germline V gene data show CDR1 as SGHNT and CDR2 as YENEEA. The V gene lost 5 bases and the J gene lost 5 bases, with 18 bases spanning the gap. The variable domain in full, completed from reference TRBV11-3 and TRBJ1-2, reads EAGVVQSPRYKIIEKKQPVAFWCNPISGHNTLYWYLQNLGQGPELLIRYENEEAVDDSQLPKDRFSAERLKGVDSTLKIQPAELGDSAVYLCASSIRGSGRYGYTFGSGTRLTVV.

The V and J genes are TRBV10-3 and TRBJ1-2; no firm D call. CDR1 and CDR2 (germline): ENHRY, SYGVKD. Between the trimmed V and J ends, which lost 0 bases and 7 bases, there was a span of 9 bases. The CDR3 extends over 13 amino acids. The CDR3 bases are TGTGCCATCAGTGAGTCAGGGTCCATTGGCTACACCTTC. Amino acid sequence: CAISESGSIGYTF.

The chain is built from TRBV5-1 and TRBJ1-1; tentative D call: TRBD1 (6 bases). The CDR3 has 15 residues. The germline V and J ends were trimmed by 3 bases and 1 base, with 13 bases remaining between them. Germline assignment: CDR1 SGHRS and CDR2 YFSETQ. The CDR3 here is CASSSHRTENTEAFF. In DNA, the CDR3 is TGCGCCAGCAGCTCCCACCGGACAGAGAACACTGAAGCTTTCTTT. Full variable domain (rest looked up from reference TRBV5-1 and TRBJ1-1): KAGVTQTPRYLIKTRGQQVTLSCSPISGHRSVSWYQQTPGQGLQFLFEYFSETQRNKGNFPGRFSGRQFSNSRSEMNVSTLELGDSALYLCASSSHRTENTEAFFGQGTRLTVV.

This clone was recorded once. The V and J genes are TRBV3-1 (or the pseudogene TRBV3-2) and TRBJ1-5; 7 bases fit TRBD1. With V trimmed by 6 bases and J by 5 bases, 4 bases remained unmatched. Per germline, CDR1 LGHDT and CDR2 YNNKEL (reference sequence). This CDR3 comprises 13 residues. Here the CDR3 reads CASSLTGDQPQHF. The CDR3 bases are TGTGCCAGCAGTCTCACAGGGGATCAGCCCCAGCATTTT.

Only one count was recorded for this clone. This chain links TRBV10-1 with TRBJ2-1; D unresolved. V was trimmed by 2 bases and J by 11 bases, leaving 16 bases between them. This CDR3 is built from 14 residues. In germline, CDR1 is WNHNN, CDR2 SYGVQD (reference sequence). CDR3 nucleotide sequence: TGCGCCAGCAGTGAGAAGGTAGGGTCCAAGAAGCAGTTCTTC. Amino acids: CASSEKVGSKKQFF.